What follows are 14 T cell receptor beta chains derived from one specimen sequenced in a study of beta chain features in type 1 diabetes. Study-wide findings and caveats: Significant though moderate, a shortening of TCRB CDR3s appeared in all four CD4+ subsets of Type 1 diabetes patients.

Of the isolated RNA, all was reverse transcribed, and so the sequenced material was expressed TCRB transcripts. TCRdb's table, derived via immunoSEQ multiplex PCR, lists solely in-frame clones and lacks some. The sample consists of some 660,000 clones, around 15% of them appearing once. Their recognized antigens are unknown. The sequencing sample was made of naive CD4+ T cells from blood. The receptors shown here come from a man younger than 30 with type 1 diabetes.

This clone was seen more than once but under ten times. The chain joins TRBV7-2 to TRBJ1-6, with TRBD1 matching 9 bases. The CDR3 has 16 residues. Trimming cost V 6 bases and J 4 bases; bases outside gene matches: 7. Germline V gene sequence: CDR1 SGHTA, CDR2 FQGNSA. The CDR3 DNA reads as TGTGCCAGCAGTTCTCCGGACAGGGGTTATAATTCACCCCTCCACTTT. It yields the protein CASSSPDRGYNSPLHF.

The chain combines TRBV10-3 with TRBJ2-5; the D gene is possibly TRBD2 (5 bases). The V end lost 3 bases, the J end lost 5 bases, and 13 bases lay between the germline ends. Germline V gene lookup returns CDR1 ENHRY and CDR2 SYGVKD. CDR3 length equals 14 residues. The CDR3 region has the DNA TGTGCCATCAGTGACAGACCCTCGGGGGAGACCCAGTACTTC. This translates into CAISDRPSGETQYF.

This chain links TRBV7-9 with TRBJ1-5; D remains unclear. V was pared by 1 base and J by 4 bases, with 11 bases between. CDR1 is SEHNR and CDR2 is FQNEAQ in the germline V gene (reference sequence). CDR3 length equals 15 residues. The CDR3 sequence: CASSLERVGNQPQHF. The CDR3 nucleotides read TGTGCCAGCAGCTTAGAACGGGTTGGAAATCAGCCCCAGCATTTT.

This clone was recorded a few times. This sequence joins TRBV18 and TRBJ1-4; D not certain. The CDR3 loop spans 15 amino acids. Germline V CDR1 and CDR2: KGHSH, LQKENI. Trimming took 4 bases from V and 0 from J, leaving 9 bases between them. Written as DNA, the CDR3 is TGTGCCAGCTCACTTGGACCAGCAACTAATGAAAAACTGTTTTTT. It encodes CASSLGPATNEKLFF.

The V call is TRBV19, the J call TRBJ1-5, with a possible D match to TRBD1 (5 bases). The CDR3 spans 13 residues. Germline loops: CDR1 LNHDA, CDR2 SQIVND (reference sequence). V was pared by 2 bases and J by 5 bases, with 7 bases between. This chain's CDR3 is CASSITGDQPQHF. The CDR3 DNA follows: TGTGCCAGTAGTATAACGGGGGATCAGCCCCAGCATTTT. The variable domain in full, completed from reference TRBV19 and TRBJ1-5, reads DGGITQSPKYLFRKEGQNVTLSCEQNLNHDAMYWYRQDPGQGLRLIYYSQIVNDFQKGDIAEGYSVSREKKESFPLTVTSAQKNPTAFYLCASSITGDQPQHFGDGTRLSIL.

The chain has TRBV6-6 and TRBJ2-3, with 8 nucleotides matching TRBD1. In germline, CDR1 is MNHNY, CDR2 SVGAGI (reference sequence). The CDR3 runs to 13 residues. The V gene end was trimmed by 10 bases and the J gene end by 0 bases; junction bases not matched to a gene: 3. The CDR3 sequence is CATGQGSTDTQYF. The CDR3 nucleotides read TGTGCCACCGGACAGGGAAGCACAGATACGCAGTATTTT.

The chain joins TRBV30 to TRBJ2-7; D not certain. V was trimmed by 4 bases and J by 6 bases, leaving 10 bases between them. Germline V CDR1 and CDR2: GTSNPN, SVGIG (reference sequence). The CDR3 is made up of 11 amino acids. The CDR3 DNA reads as TGTGCCTGGAAGAGAGGCGGCGAGCAGTACTTC. Amino acid sequence: CAWKRGGEQYF.

This clone occurred a few times. The J gene is TRBJ1-4, the V gene TRBV25-1, with D unresolved. This CDR3 contains 12 residues. The V gene's germline CDR1 is MGHDK and CDR2 SYGVNS. Trimming pared 3 bases from V and 8 bases from J, leaving 7 bases between. The CDR3, as DNA: TGTGCCAGCAGTGACACCATCGAAAAACTGTTTTTT. Residues: CASSDTIEKLFF.

V usage is TRBV6-5 and J usage is TRBJ1-1, with D possibly being TRBD1 (5 bases). Between the trimmed V and J ends, which lost 8 bases and 5 bases, there was a span of 18 bases. CDR1 is MNHEY, CDR2 SVGAGI, per germline. The CDR3 is made up of 14 amino acids. CDR3 bases: TGTGCCAGCCATCCGCTAATCCAGGGAACTGAAGCTTTCTTT. Translation: CASHPLIQGTEAFF.

The chain employs TRBV15 and TRBJ1-1, with TRBD1 matching over 8 bases. The CDR3 length is 18 residues. V shed 0 bases and J 4 bases; nucleotides not matched to a gene: 13. Germline assignment: CDR1 LNHNV and CDR2 YYDKDF (reference sequence). The CDR3 DNA follows: TGTGCCACCAGCAGAGATTTCCGGACAGGGCTGGGGGCCACTGAAGCTTTCTTT. Protein sequence: CATSRDFRTGLGATEAFF.

The table lists this clone with a few counts. This chain uses TRBV15 with TRBJ2-2; D gene uncertain. Deletions cut 4 bases from V and 3 bases from J, with 3 bases between. Germline V gene lookup returns CDR1 LNHNV and CDR2 YYDKDF (reference sequence). CDR3 length: 12 residues. The CDR3: CATSIDTGELFF. CDR3 DNA: TGTGCCACCAGCATTGACACCGGGGAGCTGTTTTTT.

The chain is built from TRBV7-2 and TRBJ1-1, with unresolved D. V was shortened by 4 bases and J by 4 bases, with 16 bases between the two germline ends. This CDR3 has 15 amino acids. Germline V gene lookup returns CDR1 SGHTA and CDR2 FQGNSA. CDR3 DNA sequence: TGTGCCAGCAGCTACGGGAGGGTCCGTCCCACTGAAGCTTTCTTT. It encodes CASSYGRVRPTEAFF.

This clone was seen more than once but under ten times. The chain uses TRBV7-8 and TRBJ1-2; D is uncertain. Trimming took off 2 bases at V and 4 bases at J, with 11 bases between the two ends. Germline loops: CDR1 SGHVS, CDR2 FQNEAQ. The CDR3 has 14 residues. The CDR3 here is CASSLLSGSYGYTF. The CDR3 DNA sequence: TGTGCCAGCAGCTTATTATCAGGTTCCTATGGCTACACCTTC. Supplemented by reference TRBV7-8 and TRBJ1-2, the full variable domain reads GAGVSQSPRYKVAKRGQDVALRCDPISGHVSLFWYQQALGQGPEFLTYFQNEAQLDKSGLPSDRFFAERPEGSVSTLKIQRTQQEDSAVYLCASSLLSGSYGYTFGSGTRLTVV.

This clone was counted only a few times. The gene calls are TRBV7-9 and TRBJ2-3; TRBD2 matches 12 bases. Germline V gene data show CDR1 as SEHNR and CDR2 as FQNEAQ (reference sequence). CDR3 length: 17 residues. J gave up 1 base and V 3 bases, and 5 bases lay outside the gene matches. The DNA for the CDR3 is TGTGCCAGCAGCTTCGGACTAGCGGGGACCGGCACAGATACGCAGTATTTT. Translating it yields CASSFGLAGTGTDTQYF.